This T cell receptor beta chain derives from a study of T cell changes during pregnancy in multiple sclerosis (dated by TCRdb to between 2018 and 2020). Study-level background: In women with multiple sclerosis, the researchers looked at how the T cell repertoire shifted as pregnancy progressed.

This clone was seen once. There is no known antigen for this receptor. No much larger clone is present one base from it, and per-base qualities are unavailable. Libraries were constructed by the immunoSEQ multiplex PCR assay. TCRdb took this table from immuneACCESS and kept in-frame rearrangements with V and J called. Such tables lack part of the clones; where checked against another copy, unresolved V genes explain under half of the gap, and the rest is unexplained. This sample comprises roughly 110,000 clones, approximately 90% of them detected only once. The biggest ten clones account for roughly 0.82% of the sample. Here the sequenced sample was peripheral blood, taken in the third trimester of pregnancy. The source of this sequence is a female donor in good health, enrolled as a control in a pregnancy study.

CDR3 loop: CASSFVNTEAFF. The DNA sequence is TGTGCCAGCAGCTTTGTAAACACTGAAGCTTTCTTT. The receptor chain draws on TRBV5-6 and TRBJ1-1, with the D gene not clear enough to name. The V end loses 2 bases and the J end loses 2 bases, and a stretch of 4 bases separates them. Per the germline V gene, SGHDT is the CDR1 and YYEEEE is the CDR2. The CDR3 spans 12 residues, from the cysteine through the phenylalanine. Of the read, only the CDR3 DNA is kept; its 36 bases are in frame from base 1.